This TCR beta chain emerged from a study of glioma-infiltrating T cells. Study results and limitations: Above-expected tissue-blood divergence occurred in all gliomas, most in low-grade ones. Tissue and blood shared very few CDR3 sequences.

Using RNA template, CDR3s of TCR alpha and beta were amplified with iRepertoire arm-PCR. One-step reverse transcription and amplification started from approximately 100-400 ng of tissue mRNA or PBMC total RNA. MiXCR, applied by TCRdb to the multiplex PCR reads, yields one record per CDR3 protein. Of around 180,000 distinct CDR3 sequences detected, roughly 45% appear once; the ten largest clones hold around 5%. Deletions cut 0 bases from V and 0 bases from J, with 1 base between. The CDR3 contains 13 residues. Germline V gene data show CDR1 as MNHNY and CDR2 as SVGAGI (reference sequence). The sample holds many counts of this clonotype. Its specificity is not known.

This receptor was taken from a human donor with low-grade glioma or glioblastoma, undergoing nonglioma brain surgery, or in good health (not recorded which). The J gene is TRBJ2-3, the V gene TRBV6-6, with D hard to call. The sequenced material came from glioma tissue, nonneoplastic brain tissue, or PBMCs (not recorded which). This CDR3 reads CASSYSSTDTQYF. Written as DNA, the CDR3 is TGTGCCAGCAGTTACTCGAGCACAGATACGCAGTATTTT.